Below, 27 T cell receptor beta chains from the same sample are listed, as sequenced in a study of T cell clones after liver transplantation. TCRdb's copy holds only in-frame clones and misses some; the assay was immunoSEQ multiplex PCR. In the table there are 85,000 to 110,000 clones, about 86% of which are singletons. The starting material was CD4+ T cells from blood, obtained approximately 4 years after liver transplant. The receptor source for this set is a human patient who received a liver transplant. A share of the T cells may be of graft donor origin.

This chain uses TRBV6-6 with TRBJ1-6; 8 bases line up with TRBD1. With 4 bases clipped from V and 11 bases from J, the junction kept 10 bases outside the gene matches. CDR3 length: 15 amino acids. Germline loops: CDR1 MNHNY, CDR2 SVGAGI (reference sequence). In nucleotides, the CDR3 is TGTGCCAGCAGTTTCTACGGACAGGGTGTAGCACCCCTCCACTTT. This gives the protein CASSFYGQGVAPLHF.

The V gene is TRBV29-1, the J gene TRBJ1-4; D remains ambiguous. This CDR3 has 11 residues. Germline assignment: CDR1 SQVTM and CDR2 ANQGSEA. With 4 bases removed from V and 8 bases from J, the gap between germline ends came to 8 bases. CDR3 residues: CSVVLREKLFF. The DNA of the CDR3 is TGCAGCGTTGTTTTGCGGGAAAAACTGTTTTTT. The full variable domain, in which reference TRBV29-1 and TRBJ1-4 provide the parts outside the CDR3, is SAVISQKPSRDICQRGTSLTIQCQVDSQVTMMFWYRQQPGQSLTLIATANQGSEATYESGFVIDKFPISRPNLTFSTLTVSNMSPEDSSIYLCSVVLREKLFFGSGTQLSVL.

CDR3 DNA: TGTGCCACACAGCCTCCGGCGGGGTCGAGCTCCTACAATGAGCAGTTCTTC. It yields the protein CATQPPAGSSSYNEQFF. The genes are TRBV19 and TRBJ2-1; perhaps TRBD2 as D (6 bases). Germline V gene sequence: CDR1 LNHDA, CDR2 SQIVND (reference sequence). CDR3 length: 17 residues. The V gene lost 10 bases and the J gene lost 0 bases, with 22 bases spanning the gap. The full variable domain, completed using reference TRBV19 and TRBJ2-1, is DGGITQSPKYLFRKEGQNVTLSCEQNLNHDAMYWYRQDPGQGLRLIYYSQIVNDFQKGDIAEGYSVSREKKESFPLTVTSAQKNPTAFYLCATQPPAGSSSYNEQFFGPGTRLTVL.

V gene TRBV27 combines with J gene TRBJ1-5; no reliable D call. Trimming took off 6 bases at V and 0 bases at J, with 12 bases between the two ends. CDR1 is MNHEY, CDR2 SMNVEV, per germline (reference sequence). This CDR3 has 15 amino acids. CDR3: CASSRSGRSNQPQHF. CDR3 DNA: TGTGCCAGCAGCCGTTCGGGCCGTAGCAATCAGCCCCAGCATTTT.

The chain recombines TRBV10-3 with TRBJ1-4; TRBD1 aligns across 9 bases. The CDR3 contains 14 residues. The germline gives CDR1 ENHRY, CDR2 SYGVKD. Trimming removed 6 bases from V and 8 bases from J; junction bases left unmatched: 7. In DNA form, the CDR3 reads TGTGCCATCAGCCCGGGACAGGGTGGGGAAAAACTGTTTTTT. Its translation: CAISPGQGGEKLFF.

The V and J genes are TRBV30 and TRBJ1-1; D ambiguous. Germline lookup yields CDR1 GTSNPN and CDR2 SVGIG (reference sequence). The CDR3 consists of 15 residues. V lost 2 bases, J lost 2 bases, and 15 bases lay in between. CDR3 coding DNA: TGTGCCTGGAGTCAGCCGGGCTTCCGTAACACTGAAGCTTTCTTT. Residues: CAWSQPGFRNTEAFF.

V and J are TRBV20-1 and TRBJ2-3, with D unresolved. The germline V gene encodes CDR1 DFQATT and CDR2 SNEGSKA (reference sequence). The CDR3 has 11 residues. The CDR3 sequence: CTQKSTDTQYF. The CDR3 DNA reads TGCACTCAGAAGAGCACAGATACGCAGTATTTT.

This CDR3 is CASSQGWGQGGNYGYTF. In nucleotides, the CDR3 is TGCGCCAGCAGCCAAGGGTGGGGACAGGGCGGAAACTATGGCTACACCTTC. V is TRBV4-1 and J is TRBJ1-2; 9 nucleotides agree with TRBD1. Germline CDR1 is MGHRA and CDR2 is YSYEKL. This CDR3 is 17 amino acids long. Trimming cost V 1 base and J 2 bases; bases outside gene matches: 8.

The chain links TRBV19 to TRBJ1-4; D perhaps matches TRBD1 (6 bases). Germline lookup yields CDR1 LNHDA and CDR2 SQIVND (reference sequence). CDR3 size: 15 residues. The V end was cut by 2 bases, the J end by 5 bases, with 12 bases between. CDR3 residues: CASSIRQDRNEKLFF. CDR3 bases: TGTGCCAGTAGTATACGACAGGATAGGAATGAAAAACTGTTTTTT.

This chain uses TRBV18 with TRBJ1-1, with 12 positions matching TRBD1. Germline CDR1 and CDR2: KGHSH and LQKENI. V lost 10 bases to trimming and J lost 1 base; unmatched junction nucleotides: 4. CDR3 size: 14 residues. CDR3 in amino acids: CATRDRGQNTEAFF. CDR3 bases: TGTGCCACCCGGGACAGGGGGCAGAACACTGAAGCTTTCTTT.

This clone appeared a few times. This chain connects TRBV5-4 to TRBJ1-2; D perhaps matches TRBD1 (5 bases). The CDR3 consists of 16 residues. The V gene lost 2 bases and the J gene lost 8 bases, with 22 bases spanning the gap. Germline assignment: CDR1 SGHNT and CDR2 YYREEE (reference sequence). Here the CDR3 reads CASSFRSGQGGMGYTF. The CDR3 bases are TGTGCCAGCAGCTTTAGATCGGGGCAGGGAGGTATGGGCTACACCTTC. Full variable domain (rest looked up from reference TRBV5-4 and TRBJ1-2): ETGVTQSPTHLIKTRGQQVTLRCSSQSGHNTVSWYQQALGQGPQFIFQYYREEENGRGNFPPRFSGLQFPNYSSELNVNALELDDSALYLCASSFRSGQGGMGYTFGSGTRLTVV.

This sequence joins TRBV21-1 and TRBJ1-2. TRBV21-1 is deemed a pseudogene. This CDR3 has 16 amino acids. CDR3 bases: TGTGCCAGCAGCAAATATGGAGGCTACGGCCCCTATGGCTACACCTTC. It specifies CASSKYGGYGPYGYTF.

The chain employs TRBV7-2 and TRBJ1-2; D remains unclear. The germline V gene has CDR1 SGHTA and CDR2 FQGNSA. The CDR3 is made up of 13 amino acids. V was shortened by 3 bases and J by 8 bases, with 13 bases between the two germline ends. CDR3 sequence: CASSLDWRRGYTF. The CDR3 DNA is TGTGCCAGCAGCTTGGACTGGAGAAGGGGCTACACCTTC.

The chain carries TRBV20-1 and TRBJ2-3; D ambiguous. The CDR3 loop spans 11 amino acids. Trimming took 5 bases from V and 6 from J, leaving 9 bases between them. Looked up from germline, CDR1 is DFQATT and CDR2 is SNEGSKA (reference sequence). The CDR3 sequence: CSAEVIDTQYF. DNA of the CDR3: TGCAGTGCTGAGGTGATTGATACGCAGTATTTT.

The genes are TRBV7-2 and TRBJ2-6; D unclear. V dropped 5 bases and J dropped 2 bases, with 13 bases sitting between them. Germline V gene lookup returns CDR1 SGHTA and CDR2 FQGNSA. The CDR3 runs to 16 residues. The CDR3 DNA reads TGTGCCAGCAGCATCAACGTGTCCCCTGGGGCCAACGTCCTGACTTTC. This encodes CASSINVSPGANVLTF. Full variable domain (missing parts from reference TRBV7-2 and TRBJ2-6): GAGVSQSPSNKVTEKGKDVELRCDPISGHTALYWYRQSLGQGLEFLIYFQGNSAPDKSGLPSDRFSAERTGGSVSTLTIQRTQQEDSAVYLCASSINVSPGANVLTFGAGSRLTVL.

This rearrangement joins TRBV14 to TRBJ1-1, with D possibly being TRBD1 (5 bases). The germline V gene has CDR1 SGHDN and CDR2 FVKESK. The CDR3 is 16 amino acids. V shed 4 bases and J shed 0 bases, with 15 bases lying between them. CDR3 sequence: CASSPWQGIMNTEAFF. The DNA of the CDR3 is TGTGCCAGCAGCCCCTGGCAGGGAATAATGAACACTGAAGCTTTCTTT.

The chain combines TRBV2 with TRBJ2-1; 9 bases align to TRBD2. The germline gives CDR1 SNHLY, CDR2 FYNNEI. With 3 bases clipped from V and 4 bases from J, the junction kept 4 bases outside the gene matches. The CDR3 has 15 residues. CDR3 DNA sequence: TGTGCCAGCAGTGAGCGGGAGGGGGTATACAATGAGCAGTTCTTC. Translating it yields CASSEREGVYNEQFF.

This chain uses TRBV7-2 with TRBJ2-2; 9 bases fit TRBD1. The CDR3 length is 15 residues. Germline CDR1 SGHTA, CDR2 FQGNSA. The V gene end was trimmed by 4 bases and the J gene end by 6 bases; junction bases not matched to a gene: 6. The CDR3 region has the DNA TGTGCCAGCAGCTACAACAGGGGGCCCTCCGGGGAGCTGTTTTTT. This sequence encodes CASSYNRGPSGELFF.

The CDR3 sequence: CASSHPRGTANSPLHF. The CDR3 DNA follows: TGTGCCAGCTCACACCCAAGGGGGACAGCGAATTCACCCCTCCACTTT. The genes are TRBV18 and TRBJ1-6; TRBD1 matches at 7 bases. Per the germline V gene, CDR1 is KGHSH and CDR2 is LQKENI. The CDR3 spans 16 residues. V shed 4 bases and J 7 bases; nucleotides not matched to a gene: 10.

The rearrangement links TRBV7-9 to TRBJ1-5; TRBD1 matches 11 bases. The germline gives CDR1 SEHNR, CDR2 FQNEAQ (reference sequence). The CDR3 has 18 amino acids. Losses at the gene ends were 5 bases for V and 6 bases for J; bases not matched to a gene: 15. The CDR3 spells CASSQVSGTGGFSQPQHF. CDR3 sequence (DNA): TGTGCCAGCAGCCAAGTTTCCGGGACAGGGGGTTTTAGTCAGCCCCAGCATTTT.

The chain combines TRBV9 with TRBJ1-4; 7 nucleotides agree with TRBD1. Germline V gene data show CDR1 as SGDLS and CDR2 as YYNGEE. V lost 4 bases and J lost 8; bases outside the gene matches: 14. This CDR3 is 16 amino acids long. This chain's CDR3 is CASSSPRQGIEEKLFF. The CDR3 coding sequence is TGTGCCAGCAGCTCCCCCCGACAGGGAATTGAGGAAAAACTGTTTTTT.

The chain combines TRBV11-2 with TRBJ2-3; D may be TRBD1 or TRBD2 (6 bases each). The germline V and J ends were trimmed by 4 bases and 0 bases, with 11 bases remaining between them. CDR3 size: 15 residues. Germline-derived CDR1 and CDR2 are SGHAT and FQNNGV. Written as DNA, the CDR3 is TGTGCCAGCAGCTCACAGGGACTGAGCACAGATACGCAGTATTTT. This translates into CASSSQGLSTDTQYF.

The chain recombines TRBV5-4 with TRBJ2-3, with 8 positions matching TRBD2. Germline loops: CDR1 SGHNT, CDR2 YYREEE (reference sequence). The CDR3 has 16 residues. The V gene end was trimmed by 2 bases and the J gene end by 0 bases; junction bases not matched to a gene: 5. The CDR3 protein is CASSFNAGGSTDTQYF. CDR3 nucleotides: TGTGCCAGCAGCTTCAACGCGGGGGGAAGCACAGATACGCAGTATTTT.

CDR3 sequence: CASSQSQGAVLDTQYF. The CDR3 coding sequence is TGCGCCAGCAGCCAATCGCAGGGGGCCGTTTTGGATACGCAGTATTTT. The rearrangement joins TRBV4-3 to TRBJ2-3, with 8 bases matching TRBD1. After removal of 2 bases from V and 6 bases from J, the junction contained 10 bases not matched to a gene. The CDR3 length is 16 residues. CDR1 is LGHNA, CDR2 YSLEER, per germline.

The table lists this clone with a count of one. CDR3 sequence: CASTWDTSYEQYF. DNA of the CDR3: TGTGCCAGCACCTGGGACACGTCCTACGAGCAGTACTTC. The chain is built from TRBV6-6 and TRBJ2-7; a possible D gene is TRBD1 (6 bases). V was shortened by 7 bases and J by 1 base, with 11 bases between the two germline ends. The V gene's germline CDR1 is MNHNY and CDR2 SVGAGI (reference sequence). The CDR3 is 13 residues long.

The chain has TRBV5-6 and TRBJ2-6; unclear D gene. V was cut by 0 bases and J by 0 bases, with 4 bases left in between. The germline CDR1 and CDR2 sequences are SGHDT and YYEEEE. The CDR3 loop spans 15 amino acids. The CDR3 DNA reads as TGTGCCAGCAGCTTGGGAAGCTCTGGGGCCAACGTCCTGACTTTC. Its protein product is CASSLGSSGANVLTF.

CDR3 sequence (DNA): TGTGCCTGGAGCCGGGGGGAAGGGAACTCTGGAAACACCATATATTTT. This translates into CAWSRGEGNSGNTIYF. The rearrangement joins TRBV30 to TRBJ1-3; D is perhaps TRBD1 (5 bases). The ends were cut back, 3 bases at V and 0 bases at J, with 15 bases in the middle. The germline CDR1 and CDR2 sequences are GTSNPN and SVGIG (reference sequence). The CDR3 loop spans 16 amino acids.